This T cell receptor beta chain was profiled in a study of blood T cell repertoires in COVID-19. Some clones are missing from TCRdb's copy, which holds only in-frame ones; the method was immunoSEQ multiplex PCR. The sample has 130,000 to 150,000 clones; roughly 88% are singletons. CDR1 and CDR2 from the germline V gene are SGHVS and FQNEAQ. V was pared by 5 bases and J by 5 bases, with 14 bases of the junction left unmatched. CDR3 length equals 16 residues. The sequence came from a woman between 45 and 65 years old with acute or convalescent COVID-19. Sequencing input: peripheral blood. This sequence joins TRBV7-8 and TRBJ2-7, with 8 bases aligning to TRBD2. The CDR3, as DNA: TGTGCCAGCAGCCTGAGCGGGAGCGGGAGTCGGCACGAGCAGTACTTC. Translated, it gives CASSLSGSGSRHEQYF.